This TCR beta chain was recovered during a study of T cells in Graves' hyperthyroidism and ophthalmopathy. Study findings and constraints: Most thyroid clonotypes with frequency above 0.001 were detected in blood. Ophthalmopathy was predicted by the model a median of about 6.5 months ahead of onset.

This clonotype was observed a few times. Its matching antigen is unknown. The V gene's germline CDR1 is SGHNT and CDR2 YYREEE (reference sequence). The V segment lost 4 bases and the J segment 5 bases; nucleotides outside the gene matches: 14. CDR3 length: 16 amino acids. Ophthalmopathy patients showed a Clinical Activity Score of at least 3, NOSPECS grade of at least 4 and duration under 3 months. The investigators amplified TCR beta CDR3 regions from RNA transcripts. The study used the HTBI primer set for a first-round RT-PCR of the TCR CDR3. TCRdb re-analysed the multiplex PCR reads in MiXCR, keeping a single row per CDR3 protein. The sample contains hundreds of thousands of distinct CDR3 sequences, roughly 14% of which appear only once.

The chain has TRBV5-4 and TRBJ2-7; 8 bases align to TRBD2. The sequencing sample was made of blood. This clonotype was sampled from a man aged 18-30 years with Graves' ophthalmopathy. The CDR3 DNA is TGTGCCAGCAGCCCTGGCCCTAGGACTAGCCCCGACGAGCAGTACTTC. Its protein product is CASSPGPRTSPDEQYF.